Below, one T cell receptor (beta chain) is given with its context. No antigen is known for it. These data originate in a study of T-cell memory formation after mild COVID-19. Overall study: TCR clusters were largely donor specific.

TCR alpha and TCR beta cDNA libraries carrying sample barcodes and UMIs came from 5'RACE with constant-segment primers. MiXCR, run by TCRdb on the 5' RACE reads, gives a single entry per CDR3 protein. The sample records 150,000 to 200,000 distinct CDR3 sequences, around a third being singletons. Study-level points and caveats: Pre-infection memory contained some responding clones, which suggested that cross-reactive memory had joined.

The specimen was PBMCs or a T cell subset sorted from them (not recorded which). This TCR was sampled from an adult woman who had mild COVID-19 (a few samples of this study predate the infection). Cell type and time point are not known.

Here the CDR3 reads CASSKRPGQGGLGTEAFF. CDR3 coding DNA: TGTGCCAGTAGCAAAAGGCCGGGACAGGGGGGATTGGGGACTGAAGCTTTCTTT. The rearrangement links TRBV19 to TRBJ1-1, with 11 bases identical to TRBD1. The CDR3 contains 18 residues. The germline V gene has CDR1 LNHDA and CDR2 SQIVND (reference sequence). The junction had 17 bases not matched to a gene; V was cut back by 6 bases and J by 5 bases.